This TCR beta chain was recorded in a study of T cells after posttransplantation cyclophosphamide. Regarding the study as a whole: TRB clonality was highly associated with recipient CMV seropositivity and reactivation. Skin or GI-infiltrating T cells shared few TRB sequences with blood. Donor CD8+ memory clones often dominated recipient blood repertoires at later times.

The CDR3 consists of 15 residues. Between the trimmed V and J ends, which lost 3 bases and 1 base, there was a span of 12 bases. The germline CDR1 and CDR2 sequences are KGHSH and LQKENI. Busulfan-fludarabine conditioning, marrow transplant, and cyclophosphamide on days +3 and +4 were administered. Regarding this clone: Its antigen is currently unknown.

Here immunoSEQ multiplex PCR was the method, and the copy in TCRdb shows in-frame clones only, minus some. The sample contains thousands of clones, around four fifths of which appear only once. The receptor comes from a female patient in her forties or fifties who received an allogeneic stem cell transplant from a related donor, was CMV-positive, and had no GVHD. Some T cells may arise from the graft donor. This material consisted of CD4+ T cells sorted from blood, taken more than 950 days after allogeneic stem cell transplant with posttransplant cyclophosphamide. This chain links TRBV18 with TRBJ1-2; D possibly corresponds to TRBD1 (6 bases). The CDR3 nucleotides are TGTGCCAGCTCACCGAGGACAGAATATAACTATGGCTACACCTTC. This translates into CASSPRTEYNYGYTF.